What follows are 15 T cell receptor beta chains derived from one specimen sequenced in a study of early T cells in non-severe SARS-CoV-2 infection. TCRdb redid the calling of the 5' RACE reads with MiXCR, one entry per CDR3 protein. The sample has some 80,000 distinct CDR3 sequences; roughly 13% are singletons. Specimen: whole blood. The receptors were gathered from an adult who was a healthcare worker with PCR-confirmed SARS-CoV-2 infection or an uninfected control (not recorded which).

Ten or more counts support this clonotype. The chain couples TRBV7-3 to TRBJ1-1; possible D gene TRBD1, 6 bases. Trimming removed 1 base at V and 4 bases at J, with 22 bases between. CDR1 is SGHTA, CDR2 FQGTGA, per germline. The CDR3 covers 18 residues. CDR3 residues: CASSLNAGRGFLGTEAFF. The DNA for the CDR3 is TGTGCCAGCAGCTTAAATGCTGGGAGGGGGTTTTTGGGCACTGAAGCTTTCTTT.

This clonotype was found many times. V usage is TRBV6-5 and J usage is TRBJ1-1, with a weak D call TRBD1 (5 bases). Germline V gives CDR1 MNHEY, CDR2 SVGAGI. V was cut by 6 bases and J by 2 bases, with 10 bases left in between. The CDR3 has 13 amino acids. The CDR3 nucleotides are TGTGCCAGCAGCCGACAGAGAAACACTGAAGCTTTCTTT. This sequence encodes CASSRQRNTEAFF.

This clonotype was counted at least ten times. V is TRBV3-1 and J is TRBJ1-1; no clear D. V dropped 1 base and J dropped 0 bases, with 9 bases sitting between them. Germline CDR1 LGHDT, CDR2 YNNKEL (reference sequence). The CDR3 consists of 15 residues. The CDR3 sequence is CASSQAPGMNTEAFF. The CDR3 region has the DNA TGTGCCAGCAGCCAAGCACCTGGGATGAACACTGAAGCTTTCTTT.

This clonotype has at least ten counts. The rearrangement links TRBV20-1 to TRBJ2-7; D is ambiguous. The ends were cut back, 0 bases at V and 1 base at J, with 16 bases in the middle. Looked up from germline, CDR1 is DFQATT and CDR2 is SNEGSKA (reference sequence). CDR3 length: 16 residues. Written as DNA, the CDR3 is TGCAGTGCTAGAGACGACGCCGGGCCGAAATCCTACGAGCAGTACTTC. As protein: CSARDDAGPKSYEQYF.

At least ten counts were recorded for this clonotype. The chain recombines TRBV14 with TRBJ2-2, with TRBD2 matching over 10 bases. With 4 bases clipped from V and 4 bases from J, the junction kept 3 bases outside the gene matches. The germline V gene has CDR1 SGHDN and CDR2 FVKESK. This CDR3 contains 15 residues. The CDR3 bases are TGTGCCAGCAGCCGAGCGGGGGGGCCCACCGGGGAGCTGTTTTTT. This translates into CASSRAGGPTGELFF.

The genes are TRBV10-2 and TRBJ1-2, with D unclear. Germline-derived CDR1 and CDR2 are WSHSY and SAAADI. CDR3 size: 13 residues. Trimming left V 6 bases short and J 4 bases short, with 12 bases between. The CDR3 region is CASSAQPIYGYTF. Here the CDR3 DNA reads TGCGCCAGCAGCGCACAGCCTATCTATGGCTACACCTTC.

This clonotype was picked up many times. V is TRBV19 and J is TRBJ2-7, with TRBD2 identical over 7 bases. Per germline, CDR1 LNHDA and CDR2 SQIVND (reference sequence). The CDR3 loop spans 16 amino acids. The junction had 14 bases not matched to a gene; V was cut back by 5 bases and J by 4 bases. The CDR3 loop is CASSAAGPKQPYEQYF. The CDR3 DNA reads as TGTGCCAGTAGTGCAGCGGGACCTAAGCAACCTTACGAGCAGTACTTC.

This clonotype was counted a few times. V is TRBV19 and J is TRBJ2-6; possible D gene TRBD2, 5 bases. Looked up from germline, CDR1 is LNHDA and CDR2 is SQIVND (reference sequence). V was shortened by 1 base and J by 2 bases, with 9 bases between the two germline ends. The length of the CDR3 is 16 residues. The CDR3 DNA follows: TGTGCCAGTAGTATAGGATTTAGCGCTGGGGCCAACGTCCTGACTTTC. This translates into CASSIGFSAGANVLTF.

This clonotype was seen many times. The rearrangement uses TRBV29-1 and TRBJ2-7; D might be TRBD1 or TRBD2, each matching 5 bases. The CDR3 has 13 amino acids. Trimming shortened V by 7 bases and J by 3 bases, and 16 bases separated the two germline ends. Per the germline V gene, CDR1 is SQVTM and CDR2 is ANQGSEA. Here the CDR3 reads CSGGAAKGYEQYF. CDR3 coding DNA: TGCAGCGGAGGGGCAGCCAAAGGCTACGAGCAGTACTTC.

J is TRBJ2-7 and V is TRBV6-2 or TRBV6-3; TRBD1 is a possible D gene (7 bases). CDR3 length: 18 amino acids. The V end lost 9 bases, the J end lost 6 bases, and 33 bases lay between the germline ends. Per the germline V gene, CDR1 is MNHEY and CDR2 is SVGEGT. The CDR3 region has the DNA TGTGCCAGTGAACCCCCGCGGGGAACCGGGACAGCCCTCGGCGAGCAGTACTTC. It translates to CASEPPRGTGTALGEQYF.

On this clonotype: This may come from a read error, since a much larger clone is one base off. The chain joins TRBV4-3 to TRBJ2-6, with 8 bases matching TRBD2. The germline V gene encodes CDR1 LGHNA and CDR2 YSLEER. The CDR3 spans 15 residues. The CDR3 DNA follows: TGCCCCAGCAGCGGGGGAGTCTCTGGGGCCAACGTCCTGACTTTC. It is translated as CPSSGGVSGANVLTF.

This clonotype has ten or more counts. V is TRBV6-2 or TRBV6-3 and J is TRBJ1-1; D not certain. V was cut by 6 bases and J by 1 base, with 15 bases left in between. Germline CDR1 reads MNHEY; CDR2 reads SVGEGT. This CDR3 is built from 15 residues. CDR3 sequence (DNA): TGTGCCAGCAGGGAACCGGCACAGCAGAACACTGAAGCTTTCTTT. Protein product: CASREPAQQNTEAFF.

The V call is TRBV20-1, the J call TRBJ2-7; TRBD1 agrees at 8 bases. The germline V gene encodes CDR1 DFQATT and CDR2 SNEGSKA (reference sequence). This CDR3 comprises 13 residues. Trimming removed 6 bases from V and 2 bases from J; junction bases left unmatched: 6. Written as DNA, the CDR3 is TGCAGTGCACCGGACAGGGAAGCCTACGAGCAGTACTTC. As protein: CSAPDREAYEQYF.

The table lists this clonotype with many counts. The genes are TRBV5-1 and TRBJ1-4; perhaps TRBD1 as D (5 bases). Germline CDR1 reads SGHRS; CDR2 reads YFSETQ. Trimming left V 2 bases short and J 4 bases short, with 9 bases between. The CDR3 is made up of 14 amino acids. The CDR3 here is CASSFGQVNEKLFF. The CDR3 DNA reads TGCGCCAGCAGCTTTGGACAAGTTAATGAAAAACTGTTTTTT.

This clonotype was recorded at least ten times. CDR3 DNA: TGTGCCAGCTCACCACGGGTGGGGGCCGTTCCCACCTCTGGGGCCAACGTCCTGACTTTC. This translates into CASSPRVGAVPTSGANVLTF. The V call is TRBV18, the J call TRBJ2-6; TRBD1 might be the D (6 bases). CDR1 is KGHSH and CDR2 is LQKENI in the germline V gene. V was pared by 1 base and J by 0 bases, with 19 bases between. CDR3 size: 20 residues.